This TCR beta chain was captured by sequencing in a study of cytomegalovirus exposure and HLA in healthy donors. General study findings and limits: Apparent HLA restriction characterized most CMV-associated TCR beta chains in a later analysis. Per a prior analysis, the majority of TCR beta V segments were productive roughly 87% or roughly 30% of the time.

Comment on this clone: Its antigen is unidentified.

Amplification used 60 Vbeta primers and 13 Jbeta primers. Measured with immunoSEQ multiplex PCR; TCRdb has only the in-frame clones, and not every one. The sample lists about 120,000 clones, 67% occurring once. The CDR3 is 14 residues long. Germline V gene sequence: CDR1 MNHEY, CDR2 SVGAGI. Trimming stripped 6 bases from V and 1 base from J, with 11 bases between. Sequencing used PBMCs. The clonotype originates from a man aged 18 to 30 in good health and CMV-seropositive. J is TRBJ2-3 and V is TRBV6-5; D call uncertain. Written as DNA, the CDR3 is TGTGCCAGCAGCCCTAGACTGGGCACAGATACGCAGTATTTT. The encoded protein is CASSPRLGTDTQYF.